This TCR beta chain came from a study of blood T cell repertoires in COVID-19. Across the study: There were acute and convalescent COVID-19 samples, and they came from the United States, Italy and Spain. T cells, B-cell-depleted T cells, or PBMCs supplied cDNA or gDNA.

In the original processing: Nucleated cell counts were estimated from reference gene primer amplification. Here immunoSEQ multiplex PCR was the method, and the copy in TCRdb shows in-frame clones only, minus some. The DNA gave D and trimming, while V, J and clone size come from that table. The sample shows approximately 310,000 clones, around 86% of them seen only once. Material: peripheral blood. The clonotype originates from a man over 45 with active or convalescent COVID-19.

This CDR3 is CASQGADLYNEQFF. The CDR3 region has the DNA TGTGCCAGCCAAGGTGCGGACTTATACAATGAGCAGTTCTTC. V is TRBV2 and J is TRBJ2-1; D is perhaps TRBD2 (5 bases). Trimming removed 8 bases at V and 4 bases at J, with 15 bases between. Looked up from germline, CDR1 is SNHLY and CDR2 is FYNNEI. The CDR3 is made up of 14 amino acids.